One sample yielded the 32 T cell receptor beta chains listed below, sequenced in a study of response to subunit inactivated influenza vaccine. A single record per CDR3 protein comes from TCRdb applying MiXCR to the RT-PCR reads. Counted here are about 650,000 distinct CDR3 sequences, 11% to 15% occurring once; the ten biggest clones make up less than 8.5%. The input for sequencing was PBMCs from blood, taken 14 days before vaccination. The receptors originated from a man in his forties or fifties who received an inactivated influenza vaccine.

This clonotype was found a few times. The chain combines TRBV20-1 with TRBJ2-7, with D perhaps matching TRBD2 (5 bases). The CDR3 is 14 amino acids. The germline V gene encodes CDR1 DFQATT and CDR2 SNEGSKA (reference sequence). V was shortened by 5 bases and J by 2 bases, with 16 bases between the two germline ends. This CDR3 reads CSARGQHGTYEQYF. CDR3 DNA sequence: TGCAGTGCTCGAGGTCAGCACGGGACCTACGAGCAGTACTTC.

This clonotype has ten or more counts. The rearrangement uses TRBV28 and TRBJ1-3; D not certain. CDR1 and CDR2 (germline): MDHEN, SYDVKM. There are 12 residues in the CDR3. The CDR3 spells CATHRPGNTIYF. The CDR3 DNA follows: TGTGCTACACATCGGCCTGGAAACACCATATATTTT.

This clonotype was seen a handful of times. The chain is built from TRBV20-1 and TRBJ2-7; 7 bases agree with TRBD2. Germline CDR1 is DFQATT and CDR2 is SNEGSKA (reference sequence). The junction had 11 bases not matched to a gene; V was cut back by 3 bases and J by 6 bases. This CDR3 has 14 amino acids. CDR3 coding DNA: TGCAGTGCTAGCCCCAGGTCGGGAGGCGGCGAGCAGTACTTC. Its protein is CSASPRSGGGEQYF.

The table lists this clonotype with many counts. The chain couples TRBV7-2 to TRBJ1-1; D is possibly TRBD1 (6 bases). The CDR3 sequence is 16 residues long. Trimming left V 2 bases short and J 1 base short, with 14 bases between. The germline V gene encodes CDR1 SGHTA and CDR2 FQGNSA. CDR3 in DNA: TGTGCCAGCAGCTTATTAGGGGGAGGGACGAACACTGAAGCTTTCTTT. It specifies CASSLLGGGTNTEAFF.

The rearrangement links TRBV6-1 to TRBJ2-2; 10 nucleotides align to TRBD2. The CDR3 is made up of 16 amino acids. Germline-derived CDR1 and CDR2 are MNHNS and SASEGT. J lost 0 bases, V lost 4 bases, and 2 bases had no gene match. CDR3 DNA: TGTGCCAGCAGTGTTAGCGGGGGGCCGAACACCGGGGAGCTGTTTTTT. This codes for CASSVSGGPNTGELFF.

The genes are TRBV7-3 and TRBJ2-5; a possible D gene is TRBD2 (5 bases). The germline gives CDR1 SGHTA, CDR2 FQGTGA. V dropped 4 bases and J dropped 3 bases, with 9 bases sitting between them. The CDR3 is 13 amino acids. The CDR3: CASSYDYKETQYF. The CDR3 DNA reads TGTGCCAGCAGCTATGACTATAAAGAGACCCAGTACTTC.

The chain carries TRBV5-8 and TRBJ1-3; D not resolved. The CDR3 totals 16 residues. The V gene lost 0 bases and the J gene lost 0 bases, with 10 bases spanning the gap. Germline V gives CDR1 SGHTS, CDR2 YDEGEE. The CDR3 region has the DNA TGTGCCAGCAGCTTGGGTAGGGTGTTCTCTGGAAACACCATATATTTT. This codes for CASSLGRVFSGNTIYF.

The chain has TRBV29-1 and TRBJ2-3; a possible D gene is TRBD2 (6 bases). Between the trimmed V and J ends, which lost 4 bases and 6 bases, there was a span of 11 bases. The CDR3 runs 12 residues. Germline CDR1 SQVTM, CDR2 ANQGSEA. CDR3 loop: CSVGGAPDTQYF. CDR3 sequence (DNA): TGCAGCGTTGGCGGGGCCCCCGATACGCAGTATTTT.

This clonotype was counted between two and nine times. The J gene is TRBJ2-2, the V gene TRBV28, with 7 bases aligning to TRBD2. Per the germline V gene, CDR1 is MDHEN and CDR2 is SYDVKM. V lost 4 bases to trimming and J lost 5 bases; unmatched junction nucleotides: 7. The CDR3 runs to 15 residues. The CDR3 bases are TGTGCCAGCAGTTCCAGCGGGAAATTAACCGGGGAGCTGTTTTTT. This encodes CASSSSGKLTGELFF.

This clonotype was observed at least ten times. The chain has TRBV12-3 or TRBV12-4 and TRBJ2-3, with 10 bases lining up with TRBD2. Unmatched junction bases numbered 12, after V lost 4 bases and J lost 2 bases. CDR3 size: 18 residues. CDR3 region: CASSSPGLAEKSTDTQYF. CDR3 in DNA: TGTGCCAGCAGTTCTCCCGGACTAGCGGAAAAATCCACAGATACGCAGTATTTT.

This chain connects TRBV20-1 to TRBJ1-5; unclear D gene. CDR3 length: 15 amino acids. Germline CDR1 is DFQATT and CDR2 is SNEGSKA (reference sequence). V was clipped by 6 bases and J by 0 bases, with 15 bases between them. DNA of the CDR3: TGCAGTGCCCTAGTCAGGCACGATAGCAATCAGCCCCAGCATTTT. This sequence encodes CSALVRHDSNQPQHF.

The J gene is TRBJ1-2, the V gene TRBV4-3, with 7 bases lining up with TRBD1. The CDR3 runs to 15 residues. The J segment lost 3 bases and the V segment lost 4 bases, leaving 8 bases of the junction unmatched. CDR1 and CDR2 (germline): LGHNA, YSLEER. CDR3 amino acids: CASSPGGPGYYGYTF. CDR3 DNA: TGCGCCAGCAGCCCAGGGGGACCGGGCTACTATGGCTACACCTTC.

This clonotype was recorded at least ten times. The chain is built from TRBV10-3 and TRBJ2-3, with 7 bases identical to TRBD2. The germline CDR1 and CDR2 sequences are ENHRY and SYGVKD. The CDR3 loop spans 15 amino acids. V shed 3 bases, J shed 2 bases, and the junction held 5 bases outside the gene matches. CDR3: CAISDKRGYTDTQYF. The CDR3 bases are TGTGCCATCAGTGACAAGCGGGGTTACACAGATACGCAGTATTTT.

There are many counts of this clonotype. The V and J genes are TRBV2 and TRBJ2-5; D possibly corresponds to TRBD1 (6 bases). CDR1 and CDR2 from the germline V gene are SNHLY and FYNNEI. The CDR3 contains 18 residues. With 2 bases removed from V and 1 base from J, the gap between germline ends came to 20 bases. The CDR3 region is CASSEPGALKTRQETQYF. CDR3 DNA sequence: TGTGCCAGCAGTGAACCAGGGGCGCTCAAAACACGCCAAGAGACCCAGTACTTC.

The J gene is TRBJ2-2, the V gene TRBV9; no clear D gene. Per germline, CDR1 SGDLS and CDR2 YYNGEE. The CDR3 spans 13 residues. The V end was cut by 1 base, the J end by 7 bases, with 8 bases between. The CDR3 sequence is CASSVSTGGELFF. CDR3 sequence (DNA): TGTGCCAGCAGCGTATCTACCGGCGGGGAGCTGTTTTTT.

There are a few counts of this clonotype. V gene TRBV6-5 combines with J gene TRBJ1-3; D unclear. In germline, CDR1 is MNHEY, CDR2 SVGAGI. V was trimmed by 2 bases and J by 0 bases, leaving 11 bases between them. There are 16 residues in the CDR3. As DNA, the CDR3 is TGTGCCAGCAGTTACGACGGTGAATTCTCTGGAAACACCATATATTTT. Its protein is CASSYDGEFSGNTIYF.

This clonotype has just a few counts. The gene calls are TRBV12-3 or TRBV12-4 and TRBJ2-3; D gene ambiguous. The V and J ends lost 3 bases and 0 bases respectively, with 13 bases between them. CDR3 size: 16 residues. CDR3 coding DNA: TGTGCCAGCAGTTTGGAAATAATTAATAGCACAGATACGCAGTATTTT. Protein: CASSLEIINSTDTQYF.

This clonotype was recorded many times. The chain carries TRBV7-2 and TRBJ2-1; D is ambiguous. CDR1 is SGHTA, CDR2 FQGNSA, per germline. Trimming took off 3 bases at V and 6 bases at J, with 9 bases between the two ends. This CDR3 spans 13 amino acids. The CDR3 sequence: CASSFGQTNEQFF. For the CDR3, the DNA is TGTGCCAGCAGCTTCGGGCAGACCAATGAGCAGTTCTTC.

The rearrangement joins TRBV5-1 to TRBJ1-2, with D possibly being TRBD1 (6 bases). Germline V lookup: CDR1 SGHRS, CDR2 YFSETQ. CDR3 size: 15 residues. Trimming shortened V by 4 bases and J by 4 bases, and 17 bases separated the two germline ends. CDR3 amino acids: CASSPEGDTSYGYTF. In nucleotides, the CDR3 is TGCGCCAGCAGCCCGGAGGGGGACACGTCCTATGGCTACACCTTC.

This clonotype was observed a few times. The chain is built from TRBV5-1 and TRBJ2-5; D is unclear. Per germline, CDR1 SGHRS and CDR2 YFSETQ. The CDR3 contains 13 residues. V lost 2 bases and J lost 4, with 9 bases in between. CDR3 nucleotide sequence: TGCGCCAGCAGCTTACCAACTGCAGAGACCCAGTACTTC. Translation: CASSLPTAETQYF.

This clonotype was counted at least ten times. The CDR3 DNA sequence: TGCGCCAGCAGCCACGTGGGACCAAAACACACCGATACGCAGTATTTT. It encodes CASSHVGPKHTDTQYF. V gene TRBV4-3 combines with J gene TRBJ2-3; the D gene could be TRBD1 or TRBD2 (5 bases each). The germline gives CDR1 LGHNA, CDR2 YSLEER. The ends were cut back, 3 bases at V and 6 bases at J, with 19 bases in the middle. The CDR3 loop spans 16 amino acids.

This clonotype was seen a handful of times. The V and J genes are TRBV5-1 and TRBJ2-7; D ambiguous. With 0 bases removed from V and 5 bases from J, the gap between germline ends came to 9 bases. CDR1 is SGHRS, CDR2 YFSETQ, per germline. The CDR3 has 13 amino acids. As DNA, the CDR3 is TGCGCCAGCAGCTTGGGGTGGGTCCACGAGCAGTACTTC. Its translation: CASSLGWVHEQYF. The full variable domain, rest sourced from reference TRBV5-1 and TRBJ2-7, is KAGVTQTPRYLIKTRGQQVTLSCSPISGHRSVSWYQQTPGQGLQFLFEYFSETQRNKGNFPGRFSGRQFSNSRSEMNVSTLELGDSALYLCASSLGWVHEQYFGPGTRLTVT.

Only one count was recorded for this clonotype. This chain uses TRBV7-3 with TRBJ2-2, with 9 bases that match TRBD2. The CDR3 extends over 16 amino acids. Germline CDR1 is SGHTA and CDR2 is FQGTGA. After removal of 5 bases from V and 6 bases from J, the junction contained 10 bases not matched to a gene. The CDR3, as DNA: TGTGCCAGCAGCGCCCTACTAGCGGGCGGCGCCGGGGAGCTGTTTTTT. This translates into CASSALLAGGAGELFF.

This chain's CDR3 is CASSLGGDPLKNEQFF. DNA of the CDR3: TGTGCCAGCAGTTTAGGGGGGGACCCCCTTAAAAATGAGCAGTTCTTC. The chain carries TRBV12-3 or TRBV12-4 and TRBJ2-1, with a weak D call TRBD2 (6 bases). Trimming removed 1 base at V and 7 bases at J, with 17 bases between. The CDR3 is made up of 16 amino acids.

The CDR3 DNA reads TGTGCCAGCAGCCAAGGGGTTTTTCGGGACAGGGGAAATGAGCAGTTCTTC. This encodes CASSQGVFRDRGNEQFF. This rearrangement joins TRBV3-1 to TRBJ2-1; 10 bases match TRBD1. Losses at the gene ends were 1 base for V and 7 bases for J; bases not matched to a gene: 10. Germline assignment: CDR1 LGHDT and CDR2 YNNKEL (reference sequence). There are 17 residues in the CDR3.

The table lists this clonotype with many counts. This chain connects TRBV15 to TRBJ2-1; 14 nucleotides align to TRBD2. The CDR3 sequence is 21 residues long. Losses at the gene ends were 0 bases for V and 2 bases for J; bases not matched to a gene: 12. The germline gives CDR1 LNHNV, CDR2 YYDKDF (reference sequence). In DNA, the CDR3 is TGTGCCACCAGCAGAGATCGTCATAGCCAGACTAGCGGGGGGGCCTACAATGAGCAGTTCTTC. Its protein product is CATSRDRHSQTSGGAYNEQFF.

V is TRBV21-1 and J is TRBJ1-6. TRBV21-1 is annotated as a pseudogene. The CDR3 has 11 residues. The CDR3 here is CALRWNSPLHF. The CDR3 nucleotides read TGTGCCCTCCGGTGGAATTCACCCCTCCACTTT.

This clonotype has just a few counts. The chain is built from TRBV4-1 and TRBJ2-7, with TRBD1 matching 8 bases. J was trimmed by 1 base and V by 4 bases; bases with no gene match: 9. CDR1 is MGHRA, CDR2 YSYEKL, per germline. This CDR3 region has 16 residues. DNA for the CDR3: TGCGCCAGCAGCCCGTACGGGACAGGTCTTTCCTACGAGCAGTACTTC. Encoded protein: CASSPYGTGLSYEQYF.

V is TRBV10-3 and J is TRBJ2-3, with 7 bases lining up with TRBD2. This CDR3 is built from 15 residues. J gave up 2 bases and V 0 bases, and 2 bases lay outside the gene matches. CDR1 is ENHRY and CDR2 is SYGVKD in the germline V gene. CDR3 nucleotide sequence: TGTGCCATCAGTGAGTCCGCGGGAGCCACAGATACGCAGTATTTT. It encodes CAISESAGATDTQYF.

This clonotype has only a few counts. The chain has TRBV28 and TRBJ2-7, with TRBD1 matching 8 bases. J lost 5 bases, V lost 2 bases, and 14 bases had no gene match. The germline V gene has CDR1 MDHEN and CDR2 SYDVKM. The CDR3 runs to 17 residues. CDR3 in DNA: TGTGCCAGCAGTTTAAGGGGACAGGCCAAAGTTATTCACGAGCAGTACTTC. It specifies CASSLRGQAKVIHEQYF.

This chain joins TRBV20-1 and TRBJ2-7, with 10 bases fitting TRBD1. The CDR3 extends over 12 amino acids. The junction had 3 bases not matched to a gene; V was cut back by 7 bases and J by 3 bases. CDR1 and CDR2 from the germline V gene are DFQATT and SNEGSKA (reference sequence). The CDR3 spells CSGQGANYEQYF. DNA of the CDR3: TGCAGTGGACAGGGGGCAAACTACGAGCAGTACTTC.

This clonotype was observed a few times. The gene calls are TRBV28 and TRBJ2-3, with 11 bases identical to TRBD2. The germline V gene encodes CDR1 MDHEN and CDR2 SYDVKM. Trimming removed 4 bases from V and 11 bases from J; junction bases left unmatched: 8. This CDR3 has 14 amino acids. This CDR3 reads CASSSPGTSGMQYF. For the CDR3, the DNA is TGTGCCAGCAGTTCCCCCGGGACTAGCGGTATGCAGTATTTT.